This TCR beta chain derives from a study of blood T cells in healthy people across ages. Primed by a sample-barcoded 5' primer and a J-beta primer mix, a second PCR proceeded for about 7 to 11 cycles. MiXCR, run by TCRdb on the 5' RACE reads, gives a single entry per CDR3 protein. In the table there are about 1,600,000 distinct CDR3 sequences, 40% to 50% of which are singletons. Study outcomes and limitations: Naive and antigen-experienced cells could not be conclusively compared, given unsorted PBMCs. Getting older went along with TCR beta diversity per million T cells dropping roughly linearly. There were more naive CD4+ cells and higher diversity in long-lived donors than in aged donors.

The CDR3 runs to 15 residues. The germline CDR1 and CDR2 sequences are SGHAT and FQDESV (reference sequence). Regarding this clonotype: Its antigen remains unidentified.

The V gene is TRBV11-1, the J gene TRBJ2-1; D is perhaps TRBD2 (6 bases). The J call could be wrong; TRBJ2-7 is a better fit for the DNA end. This clonotype was obtained from a woman aged 18-29 years in good health. The source material was blood. The CDR3 DNA sequence: TGTGCCAGCAGCACTGTAGAGCGGGCCTACAATGAGCAGTACTTC. Translated: CASSTVERAYNEQYF.